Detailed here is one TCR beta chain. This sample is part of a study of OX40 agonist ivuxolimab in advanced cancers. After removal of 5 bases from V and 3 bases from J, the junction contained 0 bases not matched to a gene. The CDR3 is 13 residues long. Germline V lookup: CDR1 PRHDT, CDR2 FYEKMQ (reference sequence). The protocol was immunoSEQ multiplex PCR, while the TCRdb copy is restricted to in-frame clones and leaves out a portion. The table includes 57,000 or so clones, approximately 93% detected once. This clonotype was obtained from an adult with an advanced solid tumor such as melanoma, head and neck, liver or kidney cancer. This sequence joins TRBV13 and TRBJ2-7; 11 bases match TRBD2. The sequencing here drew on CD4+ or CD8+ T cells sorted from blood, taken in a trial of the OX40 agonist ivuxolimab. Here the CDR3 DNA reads TGTGCCAGCAGCCTAGCGGGAGGCTACGAGCAGTACTTC. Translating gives CASSLAGGYEQYF.